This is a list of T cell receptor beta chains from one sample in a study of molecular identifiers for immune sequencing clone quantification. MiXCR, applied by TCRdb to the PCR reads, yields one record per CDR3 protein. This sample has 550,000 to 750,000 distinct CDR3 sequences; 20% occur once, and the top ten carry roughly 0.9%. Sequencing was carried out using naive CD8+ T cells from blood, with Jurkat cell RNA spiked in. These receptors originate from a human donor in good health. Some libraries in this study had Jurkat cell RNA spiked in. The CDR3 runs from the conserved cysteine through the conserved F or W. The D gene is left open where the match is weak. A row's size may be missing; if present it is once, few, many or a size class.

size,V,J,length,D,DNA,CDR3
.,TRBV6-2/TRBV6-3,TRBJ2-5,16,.,TGTGCCAGCAGTTACTCGACCACTAGTATCCAAGAGACCCAGTACTTC,CASSYSTTSIQETQYF
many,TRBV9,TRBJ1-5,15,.,TGTGCCAGCAGCGTTGTTGGAGATAGCAATCAGCCCCAGCATTTT,CASSVVGDSNQPQHF
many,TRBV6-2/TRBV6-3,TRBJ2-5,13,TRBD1,TGTGCCAGCTTTACAGGGGTTGAGGAGACCCAGTACTTC,CASFTGVEETQYF
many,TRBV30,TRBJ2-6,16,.,TGTGCCTGGAGTGTACATCAGCTCTCTGGGGCCAACGTCCTGACTTTC,CAWSVHQLSGANVLTF
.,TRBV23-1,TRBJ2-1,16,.,TGCGCCAGCAGTCAAGGGACAACAGGAGTTTACAATGAGCAGTTCTTC,CASSQGTTGVYNEQFF
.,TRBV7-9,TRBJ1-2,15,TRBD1,TGTGCCAGCAGCTTAGGACAGGGAGCAAACTATGGCTACACCTTC,CASSLGQGANYGYTF
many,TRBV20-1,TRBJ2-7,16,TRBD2,TGCAGTGCTAGAGACCAAACTAGCGGGGGAACCTACGAGCAGTACTTC,CSARDQTSGGTYEQYF
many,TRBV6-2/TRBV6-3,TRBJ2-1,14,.,TGTGCCAGCAGCCCGGACGAAAGCTACAATGAGCAGTTCTTC,CASSPDESYNEQFF
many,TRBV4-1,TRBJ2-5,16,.,TGCGCCAGCAGCCAAGAGAGCTGGGCCCAAAAAGAGACCCAGTACTTC,CASSQESWAQKETQYF
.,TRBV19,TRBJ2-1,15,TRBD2,TGTGCCAGTAGTATGTGGCTAGCGGGACGGAATGAGCAGTTCTTC,CASSMWLAGRNEQFF